This T cell receptor (beta chain) was recovered during a study of T cells in Graves' hyperthyroidism and ophthalmopathy. Germline V gene data show CDR1 as SGHTA and CDR2 as FQGNSA. V was clipped by 3 bases and J by 6 bases, with 12 bases between them. This CDR3 has 13 residues. Overall study results and limits: Most clonotypes expanded in thyroid above 0.001 were likewise present in blood.

There are many counts of this clonotype. Antigen specificity is unknown. TCR beta CDR3 sequences were amplified from RNA transcripts. The study used the HTBI primer set for a first-round RT-PCR of the TCR CDR3. Using its own MiXCR run on the multiplex PCR reads, TCRdb lists one record per CDR3 protein. This table holds nearly 750,000 distinct CDR3 sequences, under 45% found once. Sequenced: blood. The chain uses TRBV7-2 and TRBJ2-7, with a weak D call TRBD1 (6 bases). The clonotype comes from a woman aged 40 to 49 with Graves' hyperthyroidism. The CDR3 nucleotides are TGTGCCAGCAGCTTCCAGGGGTTGGGCGAGCAGTACTTC. Protein: CASSFQGLGEQYF.